This T cell receptor (beta chain) emerged from a study of T cells in Graves' hyperthyroidism and ophthalmopathy. In this sample, this clonotype turned up many times. Its antigen is unknown. This CDR3 has 14 residues. Deletions cut 3 bases from V and 0 bases from J, with 8 bases between. The germline V gene has CDR1 LNHDA and CDR2 SQIVND (reference sequence). RNA transcripts yielded amplified TCR beta CDR3 regions. The primer set for the first-round RT-PCR of the TCR CDR3 was HTBI. TCRdb analysed the multiplex PCR reads with MiXCR anew, one entry per CDR3 protein. The table lists hundreds of thousands of distinct CDR3 sequences, roughly 14% of them singletons. Regarding the study as a whole: The majority of expanded thyroid clonotypes above 0.001 also appeared in blood.

Specimen: blood. The receptor was isolated from a woman aged 40 to 49 with Graves' ophthalmopathy. The chain recombines TRBV19 with TRBJ1-1; no reliable D call. This chain's CDR3 is CASSILAVNTEAFF. The CDR3 coding sequence is TGTGCCAGTAGTATCCTTGCCGTGAACACTGAAGCTTTCTTT.